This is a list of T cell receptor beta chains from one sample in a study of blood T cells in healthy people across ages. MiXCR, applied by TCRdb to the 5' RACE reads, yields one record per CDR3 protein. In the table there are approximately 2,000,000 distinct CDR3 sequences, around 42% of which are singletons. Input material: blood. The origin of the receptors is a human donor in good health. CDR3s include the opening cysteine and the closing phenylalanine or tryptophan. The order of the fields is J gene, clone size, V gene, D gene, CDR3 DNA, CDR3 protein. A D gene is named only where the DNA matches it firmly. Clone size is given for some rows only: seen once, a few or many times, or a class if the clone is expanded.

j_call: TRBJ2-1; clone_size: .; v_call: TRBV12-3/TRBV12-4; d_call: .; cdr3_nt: TGTGCCGGGGGCGTCGGGGTCTTCTACAGTGAGCAGTTCTTC; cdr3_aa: CAGGVGVFYSEQFF
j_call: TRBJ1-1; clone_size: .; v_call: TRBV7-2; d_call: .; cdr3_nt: TGTGCCAGCAGCTGGGGACTTCCTCGGGACACTGAAGCTTTCTTT; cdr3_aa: CASSWGLPRDTEAFF
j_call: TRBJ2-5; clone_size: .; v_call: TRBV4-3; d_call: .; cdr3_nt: TGCGCCAGCAGCCAAGACGCAGCGACCGTGGGGACCCAGTACTTC; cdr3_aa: CASSQDAATVGTQYF
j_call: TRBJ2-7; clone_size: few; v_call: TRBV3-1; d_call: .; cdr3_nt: TGTGCCAGCAGCCAAGTTCGAAGCGAGCAGTACTTC; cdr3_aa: CASSQVRSEQYF
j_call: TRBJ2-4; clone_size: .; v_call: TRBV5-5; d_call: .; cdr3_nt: TGTGCCAGCGTACCGGGACCGACCGCTTTGGGGGAGTACTTC; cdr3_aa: CASVPGPTALGEYF
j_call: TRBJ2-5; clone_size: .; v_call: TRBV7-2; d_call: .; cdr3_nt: TGTGCCAGCAGAGGCCCGACAGGACCACCGCAAGAGACCCAGTACTTC; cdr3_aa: CASRGPTGPPQETQYF
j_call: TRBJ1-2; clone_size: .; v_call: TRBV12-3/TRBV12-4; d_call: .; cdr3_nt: TGTGCCAGCAGCTGGGGGTTCTATGGCTACACCTTC; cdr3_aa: CASSWGFYGYTF
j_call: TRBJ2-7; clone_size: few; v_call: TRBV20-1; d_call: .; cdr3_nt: TGCAGTACCGTGGAAAGATCCCTCGAGCAGTACTTC; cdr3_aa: CSTVERSLEQYF
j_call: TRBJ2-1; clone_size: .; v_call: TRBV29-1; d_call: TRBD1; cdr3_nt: TGCAGCGTTGTGTGGGGGCAGGGGGAGTTCAATAAGCAGTTCTTC; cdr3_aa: CSVVWGQGEFNKQFF
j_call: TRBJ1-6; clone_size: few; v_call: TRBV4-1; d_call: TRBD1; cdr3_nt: TGCGCCAGCAGCCAGAGGGCCCGACAGGGATCCTATAATTCACCCCTCCACTTT; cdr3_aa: CASSQRARQGSYNSPLHF
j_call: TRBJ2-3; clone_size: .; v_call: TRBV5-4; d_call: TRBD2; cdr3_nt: TGTGCCAGCAGCAGAACCAGCGGGAGGCGGGATACGCAGTATTTT; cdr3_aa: CASSRTSGRRDTQYF
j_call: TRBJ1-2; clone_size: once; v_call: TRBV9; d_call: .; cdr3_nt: TGTACCAGCAGCTCCCTGGGAGGACATAGCTACACCTTC; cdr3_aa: CTSSSLGGHSYTF
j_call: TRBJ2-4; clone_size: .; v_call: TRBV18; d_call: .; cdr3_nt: TGTGCCAGCTCACCACGGGGTTCCGGGATGCATGAGCAGTACTTC; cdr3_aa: CASSPRGSGMHEQYF
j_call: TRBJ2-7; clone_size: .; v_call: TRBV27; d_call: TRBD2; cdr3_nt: TGTGCCAGCAGAGGGACTAGCGTTTACGAGCAGTACTTC; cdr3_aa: CASRGTSVYEQYF
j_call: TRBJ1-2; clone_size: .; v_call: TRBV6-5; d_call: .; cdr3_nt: TGTGCCAGCAGATACAGGTCCTATGGCTACACCTTC; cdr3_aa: CASRYRSYGYTF
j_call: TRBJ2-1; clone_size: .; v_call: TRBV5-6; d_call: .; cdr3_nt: TGTACCAGCAGCTTGATTTTACGACAGGAGGTCTACAATGAGCAGTTCTTC; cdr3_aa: CTSSLILRQEVYNEQFF
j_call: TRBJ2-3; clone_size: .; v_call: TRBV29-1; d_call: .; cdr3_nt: TGCAGCGCCCAGCCCCGAGTAGTGGGGCTCGAAGATACGCGGTATTTT; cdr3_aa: CSAQPRVVGLEDTRYF
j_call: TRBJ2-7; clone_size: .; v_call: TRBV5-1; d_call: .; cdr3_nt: TGCGCCAGCAGCTTAGAGGCGGAGCTCTCCTACGAGCAGTACTTC; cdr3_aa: CASSLEAELSYEQYF
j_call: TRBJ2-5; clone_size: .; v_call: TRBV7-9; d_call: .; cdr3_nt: TGTGCCAGCAGCCCCCCGAGGGAAGCGGAGACCCAGTACTTC; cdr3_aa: CASSPPREAETQYF
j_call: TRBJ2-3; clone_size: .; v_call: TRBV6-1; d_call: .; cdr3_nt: TGTGCCAGCAGTATCCTCGACCTTAATACGCAGTATTTT; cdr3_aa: CASSILDLNTQYF
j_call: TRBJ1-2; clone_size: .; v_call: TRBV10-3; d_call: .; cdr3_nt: TGTGCCAGCCTAGAGGGCCGGACCTATGGCTACACCTTC; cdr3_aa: CASLEGRTYGYTF
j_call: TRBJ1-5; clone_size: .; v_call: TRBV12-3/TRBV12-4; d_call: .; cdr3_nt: TGTGCCAGCAGTTTTTGGGGTAAGGATCAGCCCCAGCATTTT; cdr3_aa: CASSFWGKDQPQHF
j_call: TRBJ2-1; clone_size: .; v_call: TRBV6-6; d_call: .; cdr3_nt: TGTGCCAGCAGTTACCCCGGGACCCCCTACAATGAGCAGTTCTTC; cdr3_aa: CASSYPGTPYNEQFF
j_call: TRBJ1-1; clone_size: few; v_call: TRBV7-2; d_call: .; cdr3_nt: TGTGCCAGCAGCTGGTTAGTGGTTAACACTGAAGCTTTCTTT; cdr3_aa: CASSWLVVNTEAFF
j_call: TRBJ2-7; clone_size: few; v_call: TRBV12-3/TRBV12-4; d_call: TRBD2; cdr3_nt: TGTGTCAGCAGTTTGGGGGGGTCCGAGCAGTACTTC; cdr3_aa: CVSSLGGSEQYF
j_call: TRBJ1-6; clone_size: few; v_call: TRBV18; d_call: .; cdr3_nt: TGTGCCAGCTCACCGAGAGGGGCGAGGAATTCACCCCTCCACTTT; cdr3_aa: CASSPRGARNSPLHF
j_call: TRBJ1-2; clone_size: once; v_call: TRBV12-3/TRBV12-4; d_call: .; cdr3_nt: TGTGCCAGCAGCCCCCGGGAGGGAACCCATGGCTACACCTTC; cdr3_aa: CASSPREGTHGYTF
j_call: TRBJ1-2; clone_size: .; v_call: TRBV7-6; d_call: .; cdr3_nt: TGTGCCAGCAGCTTAGTTCCCGCCTATGGCTACACCTTC; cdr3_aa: CASSLVPAYGYTF
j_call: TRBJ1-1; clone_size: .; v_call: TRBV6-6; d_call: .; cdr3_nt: TGTGCCAGCTCGGGGATTGAAGCTTTCTTT; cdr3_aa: CASSGIEAFF
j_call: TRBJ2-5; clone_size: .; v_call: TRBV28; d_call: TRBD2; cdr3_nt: TGTGCCAGCATGCGGGGGGTCTTGTACCAAGAGACCCAGTACTTC; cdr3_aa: CASMRGVLYQETQYF
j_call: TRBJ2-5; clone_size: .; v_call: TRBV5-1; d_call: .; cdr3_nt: TGCGCCAGCAGCATTGGGGCAGGGGATCGTGAGACCCAGTACTTC; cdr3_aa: CASSIGAGDRETQYF
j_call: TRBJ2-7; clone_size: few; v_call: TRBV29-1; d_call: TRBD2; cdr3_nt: TGCAGCGTCCGACAGCTGGGGGGGTCCTACGAGCAGTACTTC; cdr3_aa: CSVRQLGGSYEQYF
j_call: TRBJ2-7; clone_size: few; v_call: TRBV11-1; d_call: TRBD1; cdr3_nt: TGTGCCAGCAGACGGGACAGGGGCTTTTCCTACGAGCAGTACTTC; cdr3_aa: CASRRDRGFSYEQYF
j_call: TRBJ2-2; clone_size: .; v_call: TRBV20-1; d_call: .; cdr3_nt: TGCAGTGCTAGAGTCGGCGGGGAGCTGTTTTTT; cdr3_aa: CSARVGGELFF
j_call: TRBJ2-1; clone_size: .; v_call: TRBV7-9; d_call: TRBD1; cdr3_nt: TGTGCCAGCAGCCCCAGTCCCGGGACAGGAGGGAATGAGCAGTTCTTC; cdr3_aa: CASSPSPGTGGNEQFF
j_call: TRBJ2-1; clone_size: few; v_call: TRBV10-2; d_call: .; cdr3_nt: TGCGCCAGTTCGCCTAGGGGGATGGAAGGTGAGCAGTTCTTC; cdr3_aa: CASSPRGMEGEQFF
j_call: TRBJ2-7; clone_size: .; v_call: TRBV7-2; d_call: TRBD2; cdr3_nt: TGTGCCAGCAGCTACCTAGCGGGGGGCTACAACGAGCAGTACTTC; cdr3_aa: CASSYLAGGYNEQYF
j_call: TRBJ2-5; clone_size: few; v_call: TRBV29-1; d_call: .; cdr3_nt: TGCAGCGTTGGTTGGCCCTCTGGGATCCAGTACTTC; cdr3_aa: CSVGWPSGIQYF
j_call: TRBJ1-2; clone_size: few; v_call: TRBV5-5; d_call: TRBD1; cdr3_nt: TGTGCCAGCAGCTACGGACAGGGGGTCTATGGCTACACCTTC; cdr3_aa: CASSYGQGVYGYTF
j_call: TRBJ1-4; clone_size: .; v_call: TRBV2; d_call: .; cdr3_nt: TGTGCCAGCAGTGGGGATGGGGGTTCTAATGAAAAACTGTTTTTT; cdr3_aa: CASSGDGGSNEKLFF
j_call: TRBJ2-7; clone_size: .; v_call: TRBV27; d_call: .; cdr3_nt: TGTGCCACCGCAGTTGCCGCGGCAGCAGTTTCCGAGCAGTACTTC; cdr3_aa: CATAVAAAAVSEQYF
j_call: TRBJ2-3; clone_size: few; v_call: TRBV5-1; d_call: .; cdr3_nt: TGCGCCAGCAGCTTGTCGGGGGCGACTAGCACAGATACGCAGTATTTT; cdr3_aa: CASSLSGATSTDTQYF
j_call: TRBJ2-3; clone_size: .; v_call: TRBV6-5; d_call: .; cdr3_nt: TGTGCCAGCCGAAGACAGCTCACAGATACGCAGTATTTT; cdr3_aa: CASRRQLTDTQYF